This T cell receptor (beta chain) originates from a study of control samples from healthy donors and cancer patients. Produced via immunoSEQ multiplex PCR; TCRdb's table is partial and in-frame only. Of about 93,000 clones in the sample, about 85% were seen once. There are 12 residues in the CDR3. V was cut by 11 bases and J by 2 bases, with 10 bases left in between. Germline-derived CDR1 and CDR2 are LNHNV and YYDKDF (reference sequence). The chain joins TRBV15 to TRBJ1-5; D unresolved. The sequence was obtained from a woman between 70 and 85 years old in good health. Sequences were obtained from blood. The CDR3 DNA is TGTGCCTACTCGGGAGGCAATCAGCCCCAGCATTTT. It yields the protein CAYSGGNQPQHF.